This T cell receptor (beta chain) was obtained from a study of T cell clonotyping in hematopoietic cell transplantation. General study results and limits: Higher Inverse Simpson Index values in graft donor and pretransplant recipient predicted broader posttransplant TCR diversity. Without cell sorting, CD4 versus CD8 contributions remain unresolved. Recipient TCR diversity dropped after transplant; expanded clonotypes rose from day 30 to 180.

V lost 3 bases, J lost 7 bases, and 11 bases stayed unmatched. Germline V gene data show CDR1 as SNHLY and CDR2 as FYNNEI. This CDR3 is 16 amino acids long. Some clones are missing from TCRdb's copy, which holds only in-frame ones; the method was immunoSEQ multiplex PCR. The sample has about 12,000 clones, 89% seen once; the top ten hold 3.5% to 4%. A word on this clone: Its cognate antigen is unknown.

Sample: peripheral blood mononuclear cells. The chain uses TRBV2 and TRBJ1-5; TRBD1 matches 8 bases. This TCR came from a human donor who either received an allogeneic hematopoietic cell transplant for a myeloid malignancy or was a related donor (not recorded which). Some clones in this sample may be carry-over from other donors' samples. The CDR3 loop is CASSDMPGGIKQPQHF. As DNA, the CDR3 is TGTGCCAGCAGTGATATGCCAGGGGGCATCAAACAGCCCCAGCATTTT.